A selection of T cell receptor beta chains follows, all from one sample in a study of Ad26.COV2.S vaccination and SARS-CoV-2 variants. Sequenced by immunoSEQ multiplex PCR; TCRdb stores in-frame clones only, minus some. The sample has around 250,000 clones; around nine tenths are singletons. The sample consisted of peripheral blood, taken in a trial of Ad26.COV2.S vaccine versus placebo. The receptors originated from a person aged 18-60 years who received the Ad26.COV2.S COVID-19 vaccine or a placebo. Each CDR3 is given with its conserved first and last residue. Each record gives: D gene, V gene, clone size, J gene, CDR3 protein, CDR3 DNA. A D gene is named only where the DNA matches it firmly. Size is stated for part of the rows, as once, few or many counts, or as a class when the clone is expanded.

>-|TRBV5-1|-|TRBJ2-6
CASSLEGRTSGANVLTF
TGCGCCAGCAGCTTGGAGGGTCGAACTTCTGGGGCCAACGTCCTGACTTTC
>-|TRBV29-1|-|TRBJ2-3
CSVESGAADTQYF
TGCAGCGTTGAGTCCGGGGCGGCAGATACGCAGTATTTT
>-|TRBV18|once|TRBJ2-5
CASSLQGGETQYF
TGTGCCAGCTCCCTACAGGGAGGGGAGACCCAGTACTTC
>-|TRBV6-5|once|TRBJ2-7
CASIGRSYEQYF
TGTGCCAGCATTGGACGGTCCTACGAGCAGTACTTC
>TRBD2|TRBV10-3|-|TRBJ2-2
CAISEELAGTGELFF
TGTGCCATCAGTGAGGAGCTAGCGGGGACCGGGGAGCTGTTTTTT
>-|TRBV5-4|-|TRBJ2-7
CASSLRDGSSYEQYF
TGTGCCAGCAGCTTGAGGGACGGAAGCTCCTACGAGCAGTACTTC
>-|TRBV6-5|-|TRBJ2-5
CASKASETQYF
TGTGCCAGCAAGGCTTCGGAGACCCAGTACTTC
>-|TRBV2|-|TRBJ1-1
CATYHEEGLTEAFF
TGTGCCACATACCACGAGGAGGGGTTAACTGAAGCTTTCTTT
>-|TRBV7-9|-|TRBJ2-3
CASSLEWSSTDTQYF
TGTGCCAGCAGCTTAGAATGGAGTAGCACAGATACGCAGTATTTT
>-|TRBV11-2|-|TRBJ2-1
CASSLGAESIYNEQFF
TGTGCCAGCAGCTTAGGGGCGGAATCTATCTACAATGAGCAGTTCTTC